The 11 T cell receptor beta chains below were found in one sample sequenced in a study of neurological immune-mediated disorders. A single record per CDR3 protein comes from TCRdb applying MiXCR to the 5' RACE reads. The table records tens of thousands of distinct CDR3 sequences, 3% to 3.5% of them present only once. Time point described: longitudinal time-point 1 (baseline). Sample: PBMCs. These receptors all stem from a woman aged 55-70 years with multiple sclerosis.

This clonotype was observed at least ten times. The V gene is TRBV20-1, the J gene TRBJ1-2, with D maybe TRBD1 (5 bases). CDR1 and CDR2 from the germline V gene are DFQATT and SNEGSKA (reference sequence). Trimming cost V 3 bases and J 5 bases, with 19 bases left between them. CDR3 length equals 15 residues. The CDR3, as DNA: TGCAGTGCTAGTCCTTCAGGGCTTTCGTCTTATGGCTACACCTTC. Its protein product is CSASPSGLSSYGYTF.

Concerning this clonotype itself: A much larger clone lies a single base off, so this may be a read error. The V and J genes are TRBV20-1 and TRBJ2-3, with D unclear. The V and J ends lost 4 bases and 6 bases respectively, with 8 bases between them. The CDR3 covers 11 residues. The V gene's germline CDR1 is DFQATT and CDR2 SNEGSKA (reference sequence). CDR3 in DNA: TGCAGTGCTACCAAAGGGGATACGCAGTATTTT. It specifies CSATKGDTQYF.

This clonotype showed up many times. The rearrangement links TRBV20-1 to TRBJ1-5, with D possibly being TRBD1 (5 bases). V was trimmed by 0 bases and J by 4 bases, leaving 16 bases between them. The germline CDR1 and CDR2 sequences are DFQATT and SNEGSKA (reference sequence). The CDR3 is 16 residues long. This chain's CDR3 is CSARDSTVMNNQPQHF. CDR3 DNA sequence: TGCAGTGCTAGAGATTCGACAGTTATGAATAATCAGCCCCAGCATTTT.

This clonotype was recorded many times. The V gene is TRBV20-1, the J gene TRBJ1-2, with a possible D match to TRBD1 (5 bases). From germline, CDR1 is DFQATT and CDR2 SNEGSKA (reference sequence). The CDR3 length is 12 residues. Trimming left V 5 bases short and J 5 bases short, with 12 bases between. CDR3 region: CSAGGGGYGYTF. The CDR3 DNA reads as TGCAGTGCTGGGGGAGGAGGGTATGGCTACACCTTC.

With regard to this clonotype: Just one base apart from a much larger clone, this may be a read error. The rearrangement links TRBV29-1 to TRBJ2-7, with 8 bases matching TRBD1. The CDR3 extends over 13 amino acids. Germline V CDR1 and CDR2: SQVTM, ANQGSEA. Germline trimming cut 4 bases from V and 9 bases from J; bases unmatched to any gene: 11. The CDR3 coding sequence is TGCAGCGTTGCTCCGGGACAGGCTATAGCGCAGTACTTC. Translated, it gives CSVAPGQAIAQYF.

The chain combines TRBV12-3 or TRBV12-4 with TRBJ1-3; 9 bases fit TRBD1. The J segment lost 2 bases and the V segment lost 7 bases, leaving 3 bases of the junction unmatched. This CDR3 is 14 amino acids long. CDR3 sequence reads: CASTRTGAGNTIYF. CDR3 sequence (DNA): TGTGCCAGCACCAGGACAGGGGCTGGAAACACCATATATTTT.

The rearrangement joins TRBV20-1 to TRBJ2-3, with D perhaps matching TRBD1 or TRBD2 (5 bases each). CDR3 size: 17 residues. Trimming stripped 3 bases from V and 5 bases from J, with 24 bases between. In germline, CDR1 is DFQATT, CDR2 SNEGSKA (reference sequence). The CDR3 DNA follows: TGCAGTGCTAGTCAGCCCGGGATTACGGGGACCAAAGATACGCAGTATTTT. The encoded protein is CSASQPGITGTKDTQYF.

This clonotype has at least ten counts. Being one base from a much bigger clone, this may be a read error. V gene TRBV7-2 combines with J gene TRBJ2-5; D is ambiguous. The CDR3 has 11 residues. Germline V gene sequence: CDR1 SGHTA, CDR2 FQGNSA. Trimming removed 3 bases at V and 4 bases at J, with 3 bases between. The CDR3 loop reads CASSLVETQYF. In nucleotides, the CDR3 is TGTGCCAGCAGCTTGGTAGAGACCCAGTACTTC.

This chain links TRBV6-5 with TRBJ1-6; 7 bases align to TRBD1. CDR1 and CDR2 (germline): MNHEY, SVGAGI. The V gene end was trimmed by 6 bases and the J gene end by 7 bases; junction bases not matched to a gene: 6. The CDR3 contains 14 residues. The CDR3 is CASRRQGGNSPLHF. CDR3 DNA sequence: TGTGCCAGCAGGAGACAGGGAGGGAATTCACCCCTCCACTTT.

This clonotype was picked up a small number of times. The V gene is TRBV24-1, the J gene TRBJ1-2; no clear D gene. V dropped 0 bases and J dropped 4 bases, with 8 bases sitting between them. The CDR3 is 14 residues long. Germline assignment: CDR1 KGHDR and CDR2 SFDVKD. The CDR3 region is CATSDLGRTYGYTF. Here the CDR3 DNA reads TGTGCCACCAGTGATTTGGGACGGACCTATGGCTACACCTTC.

This clonotype was seen ten or more times. The chain has TRBV20-1 and TRBJ2-7; 10 bases agree with TRBD2. The CDR3 runs 12 residues. With V trimmed by 6 bases and J by 2 bases, 1 base remained unmatched. CDR1 and CDR2 from the germline V gene are DFQATT and SNEGSKA (reference sequence). The CDR3 DNA sequence: TGCAGTGCAGCGGGGGGGCCCTACGAGCAGTACTTC. As protein: CSAAGGPYEQYF.